This T cell receptor beta chain was profiled in a study of blood T cell repertoires in COVID-19 (TCRdb year 2020). In the study overall: The collaborator samples originated in the United States, Italy and Spain and spanned the acute and convalescent phases of COVID-19. The material from the prospective study consisted of cDNA or gDNA derived from T cells, B-cell-depleted T cells, or PBMCs. The dataset comprised deeply sampled blood TCRbeta repertoires from subjects exposed to, actively infected with, or recovered from COVID-19. The repertoires were made available in a free public database intended to serve as a resource for research on the immune response to SARS-CoV-2. Samples were obtained from the ongoing ImmuneRACE study (first 160 participants) and from 1,254 subjects provided by 6 global collaborators. Nearly every sample came with metadata listing a de-identified subject ID, COVID-19 status, age in years and sex. Where available, HLA class I and class II types were obtained from metadata supplied by the sample provider rather than from assay-based typing. General findings and caveats noted by the study authors: Clinical and demographic metadata were provided uncurated, with the amount varying by source and participant.

Concerning this clone: Its recognized antigen is unknown. No per-base quality is available; no much larger clone lies one base away.

TCRbeta CDR3 regions were amplified from genomic DNA by means of the immunoSEQ Assay, a bias-controlled multiplex PCR. In the source study's methods: Nucleated cell counts per sample were estimated from amplification of reference gene primers within the assay. To quantify the absolute abundance of each unique TCRbeta CDR3 rearrangement, sequence reads were collapsed and filtered. Productive Simpson clonality was computed per sample as the square root of Simpson's diversity index over productive rearrangements. The source is immuneACCESS, and TCRdb retained only in-frame sequences with V and J called. Part of the clones is not carried over; for the studies checked, unresolved V genes explain less than half of this, and the remainder is unexplained. The V and J calls and clone size come from that table; D and trimming were worked out from the DNA. The sample table shows roughly 78,000 clones, and roughly 86% are seen once. The ten most abundant clones make up 1.5% to 2.5% of the sample.

The collaborating institutions used their own protocols to collect whole blood in K2EDTA tubes. For TCRbeta analysis, collaborators shipped samples as frozen whole blood, isolated PBMCs, or DNA extracted from either of those sample types. The CDR3, from cysteine to phenylalanine, totals 15 residues. The entry retains the CDR3 DNA only, 45 bases that are in frame from base 1. From a lookup of the germline V gene (reference sequence), CDR1 and CDR2 are LGHDT and YNNKEL. Trimming at the junction amounts to 4 bases on V and 6 bases on J, and the germline ends lie 15 bases apart. The sample comprised peripheral blood. The V and J genes are TRBV3-1 (or the pseudogene TRBV3-2) and TRBJ1-4, with TRBD1 tentatively as D gene (5 bases match). This clonotype was obtained from a woman aged 55-69 years with acute or convalescent COVID-19. This receptor carries the CDR3 CASSRRDLEDEKLFF. The DNA sequence is TGTGCCAGCAGCCGCCGGGACTTAGAGGATGAAAAACTGTTTTTT.